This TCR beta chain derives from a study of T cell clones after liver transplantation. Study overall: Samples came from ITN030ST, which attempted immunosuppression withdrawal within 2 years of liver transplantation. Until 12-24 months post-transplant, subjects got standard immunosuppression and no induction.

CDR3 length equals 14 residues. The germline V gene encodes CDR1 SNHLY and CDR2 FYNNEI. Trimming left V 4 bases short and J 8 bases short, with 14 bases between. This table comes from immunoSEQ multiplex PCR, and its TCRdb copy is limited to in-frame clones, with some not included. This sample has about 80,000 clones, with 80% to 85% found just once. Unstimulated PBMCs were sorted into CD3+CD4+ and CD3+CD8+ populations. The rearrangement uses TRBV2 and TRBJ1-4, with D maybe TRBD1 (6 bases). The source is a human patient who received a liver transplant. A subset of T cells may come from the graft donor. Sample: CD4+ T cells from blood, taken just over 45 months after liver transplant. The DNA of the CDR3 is TGTGCCAGCAGTGGGACAGTCGGAAGCGAAAAACTGTTTTTT. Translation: CASSGTVGSEKLFF.